The 30 T cell receptor beta chains reported below all come from one sample, sequenced in a study of OX40 agonist ivuxolimab in advanced cancers. Data came from immunoSEQ multiplex PCR; TCRdb stores just in-frame clones and leaves some out. The sample contains about 55,000 clones, roughly 84% of which appear only once. Specimen: CD4+ or CD8+ T cells sorted from blood, collected in a trial of the OX40 agonist ivuxolimab. These receptors all stem from an adult with an advanced solid tumor such as melanoma, head and neck, liver or kidney cancer.

The J gene is TRBJ2-5, the V gene TRBV5-4; 9 nucleotides align to TRBD1. The length of the CDR3 is 16 residues. V trimming: 3 bases; J trimming: 4 bases; junction bases outside the gene matches: 10. The germline gives CDR1 SGHNT, CDR2 YYREEE (reference sequence). The CDR3 spells CASSSGVQGAGETQYF. The CDR3 DNA is TGTGCCAGCAGCTCTGGGGTACAGGGGGCAGGAGAGACCCAGTACTTC.

The rearrangement joins TRBV6-6 to TRBJ1-5; weak D call: TRBD1 (6 bases). CDR1 and CDR2 from the germline V gene are MNHNY and SVGAGI (reference sequence). Trimming took 5 bases from V and 1 from J, leaving 9 bases between them. The CDR3 has 14 amino acids. The CDR3: CASSRTASNQPQHF. In DNA, the CDR3 is TGTGCCAGCAGTAGGACAGCGAGCAATCAGCCCCAGCATTTT.

The chain has TRBV5-1 and TRBJ2-7, with no clear D. This CDR3 contains 15 residues. Per the germline V gene, CDR1 is SGHRS and CDR2 is YFSETQ. The V end was cut by 0 bases, the J end by 2 bases, with 12 bases between. The CDR3 region has the DNA TGCGCCAGCAGCTTGGACCCGGACGAAACCTACGAGCAGTACTTC. As protein: CASSLDPDETYEQYF.

The chain combines TRBV19 with TRBJ1-2; D is perhaps TRBD1 (5 bases). The CDR3 is 15 residues long. CDR1 is LNHDA and CDR2 is SQIVND in the germline V gene (reference sequence). The V and J ends lost 7 bases and 4 bases respectively, with 19 bases between them. CDR3 nucleotide sequence: TGTGCCAGTACCCCCGGGCGGGGGAACGGCTATGGCTACACCTTC. Its protein is CASTPGRGNGYGYTF.

The gene calls are TRBV4-2 and TRBJ1-4; D might be TRBD1 (5 bases). Germline CDR1 LGHNA, CDR2 YNFKEQ. V dropped 0 bases and J dropped 6 bases, with 11 bases sitting between them. This CDR3 comprises 15 residues. In DNA, the CDR3 is TGTGCCAGCAGCCAAGATAGAGGGGCGGATGAAAAACTGTTTTTT. The encoded protein is CASSQDRGADEKLFF.

This clone was counted only a few times. The V gene is TRBV2, the J gene TRBJ1-1, with a possible D match to TRBD1 (5 bases). Germline assignment: CDR1 SNHLY and CDR2 FYNNEI. This CDR3 region has 13 residues. V was pared by 6 bases and J by 0 bases, with 8 bases between. CDR3: CASSGQVNTEAFF. CDR3 nucleotides: TGTGCCAGCAGCGGACAAGTGAACACTGAAGCTTTCTTT. The full variable domain, completed using reference TRBV2 and TRBJ1-1, is EPEVTQTPSHQVTQMGQEVILRCVPISNHLYFYWYRQILGQKVEFLVSFYNNEISEKSEIFDDQFSVERPDGSNFTLKIRSTKLEDSAMYFCASSGQVNTEAFFGQGTRLTVV.

This chain joins TRBV6-5 and TRBJ2-5; possibly TRBD2 for D (5 bases). V shed 2 bases and J shed 1 base, with 8 bases lying between them. Looked up from germline, CDR1 is MNHEY and CDR2 is SVGAGI. This CDR3 has 14 residues. The CDR3: CASSYGGLQETQYF. CDR3 DNA sequence: TGTGCCAGCAGTTACGGAGGTCTCCAAGAGACCCAGTACTTC.

The gene calls are TRBV30 and TRBJ2-1, with unresolved D. V was shortened by 2 bases and J by 3 bases, with 11 bases between the two germline ends. This CDR3 is 14 amino acids long. Germline V lookup: CDR1 GTSNPN, CDR2 SVGIG (reference sequence). In DNA form, the CDR3 reads TGTGCCTGGAGTTATTTACAAAGCTACAATGAGCAGTTCTTC. Translating gives CAWSYLQSYNEQFF.

The chain couples TRBV11-2 to TRBJ1-1, with D tentatively TRBD1 (5 bases). Germline-derived CDR1 and CDR2 are SGHAT and FQNNGV. The CDR3 is made up of 14 amino acids. V lost 5 bases and J lost 11, with 21 bases in between. The CDR3 region is CASSPQDQQAVAFF. The CDR3 nucleotides are TGTGCCAGCAGCCCTCAAGACCAACAGGCCGTGGCTTTCTTT.

This chain links TRBV5-1 with TRBJ1-1; TRBD1 aligns across 11 bases. This CDR3 is built from 15 residues. Germline V gives CDR1 SGHRS, CDR2 YFSETQ. V shed 3 bases and J 8 bases; nucleotides not matched to a gene: 9. In DNA, the CDR3 is TGCGCCAGCAGCTGGGGGACAGGGGGACCCCAAGAAGCTTTCTTT. It codes for CASSWGTGGPQEAFF.

This clone is a singleton in its sample. The CDR3 region is CASSPTILTGANTIYF. Written as DNA, the CDR3 is TGTGCCAGCTCACCAACTATCCTGACGGGGGCAAACACCATATATTTT. The chain employs TRBV18 and TRBJ1-3; possible D gene TRBD1, 6 bases. Trimming cost V 2 bases and J 6 bases, with 17 bases left between them. Per germline, CDR1 KGHSH and CDR2 LQKENI. The CDR3 is 16 amino acids.

The gene calls are TRBV14 and TRBJ1-1; a weak D match, TRBD1 (5 bases). V was trimmed by 0 bases and J by 10 bases, leaving 18 bases between them. The germline gives CDR1 SGHDN, CDR2 FVKESK. This CDR3 is 15 amino acids long. This chain's CDR3 is CASSQDRGGEGRAFF. The CDR3 DNA reads as TGTGCCAGCAGCCAAGATCGGGGCGGAGAGGGACGAGCTTTCTTT.

This rearrangement joins TRBV4-1 to TRBJ1-5, with 9 bases identical to TRBD1. The V segment lost 2 bases and the J segment 5 bases; nucleotides outside the gene matches: 7. The CDR3 runs 16 residues. Germline values: CDR1 MGHRA, CDR2 YSYEKL. The CDR3 loop is CASSQPGQGWDQPQHF. In DNA form, the CDR3 reads TGCGCCAGCAGCCAACCGGGACAGGGTTGGGATCAGCCCCAGCATTTT.

The chain recombines TRBV6-5 with TRBJ1-5; D is perhaps TRBD1 (5 bases). V was pared by 1 base and J by 0 bases, with 7 bases between. This CDR3 is built from 15 residues. Germline CDR1 and CDR2: MNHEY and SVGAGI. The CDR3: CASSYYRNSNQPQHF. The CDR3 DNA follows: TGTGCCAGCAGTTACTACAGGAATAGCAATCAGCCCCAGCATTTT.

The chain joins TRBV9 to TRBJ1-3; 7 bases align to TRBD1. The V segment lost 4 bases and the J segment 4 bases; nucleotides outside the gene matches: 2. In germline, CDR1 is SGDLS, CDR2 YYNGEE. The CDR3 consists of 13 residues. Here the CDR3 DNA reads TGTGCCAGCAGCCCAGGGGGGGGAAACACCATATATTTT. This gives the protein CASSPGGGNTIYF.

This clone was observed a single time. J is TRBJ2-7 and V is TRBV10-1; tentatively, D is TRBD2 (6 bases). Trimming took 5 bases from V and 2 from J, leaving 13 bases between them. CDR1 is WNHNN, CDR2 SYGVQD, per germline (reference sequence). The CDR3 contains 14 residues. The CDR3 sequence: CASSPSGRTYEQYF. In DNA form, the CDR3 reads TGCGCCAGCAGTCCGTCAGGGAGGACCTACGAGCAGTACTTC.

V gene TRBV6-5 combines with J gene TRBJ2-2; D possibly corresponds to TRBD2 (7 bases). With 7 bases removed from V and 5 bases from J, the gap between germline ends came to 14 bases. The CDR3 sequence is 14 residues long. The germline CDR1 and CDR2 sequences are MNHEY and SVGAGI. CDR3 nucleotide sequence: TGTGCCAGCACGGGCGAGGGGGGGACCGGGGAGCTGTTTTTT. It specifies CASTGEGGTGELFF.

The V gene is TRBV2, the J gene TRBJ1-6; D is uncertain. CDR1 is SNHLY, CDR2 FYNNEI, per germline. The CDR3 has 13 amino acids. Trimming took off 3 bases at V and 6 bases at J, with 6 bases between the two ends. The CDR3 DNA reads TGTGCCAGCAGTGAGGGCGGTAATTCACCCCTCCACTTT. Encoded protein: CASSEGGNSPLHF.

The chain joins TRBV28 to TRBJ1-1, with D hard to call. The CDR3 runs 11 residues. Per the germline V gene, CDR1 is MDHEN and CDR2 is SYDVKM. V was cut by 8 bases and J by 11 bases, with 15 bases left in between. CDR3 DNA: TGTGCCAGCCGCCGGACGGAGTCCGCTTTCTTT. Protein sequence: CASRRTESAFF.

CDR3 DNA sequence: TGTGCCAGCAGTTTAGGAGGACCCAAGGAAGCTTTCTTT. Its protein is CASSLGGPKEAFF. The J gene is TRBJ1-1, the V gene TRBV27; D remains ambiguous. From germline, CDR1 is MNHEY and CDR2 SMNVEV (reference sequence). V was trimmed by 2 bases and J by 8 bases, leaving 12 bases between them. This CDR3 has 13 amino acids.

V gene TRBV30 combines with J gene TRBJ1-6; D unresolved. This CDR3 contains 16 residues. The ends were cut back, 3 bases at V and 7 bases at J, with 19 bases in the middle. From germline, CDR1 is GTSNPN and CDR2 SVGIG (reference sequence). CDR3 nucleotide sequence: TGTGCCTGGAGGCCTCGTGGAAATTTGGGAAATTCACCCCTCCACTTT. Its protein product is CAWRPRGNLGNSPLHF.

This rearrangement joins TRBV5-1 to TRBJ1-1; D not certain. Per the germline V gene, CDR1 is SGHRS and CDR2 is YFSETQ. The CDR3 covers 14 residues. With 5 bases removed from V and 0 bases from J, the gap between germline ends came to 11 bases. This CDR3 is CASRPGGMNTEAFF. Here the CDR3 DNA reads TGCGCCAGCAGGCCGGGAGGGATGAACACTGAAGCTTTCTTT. The entire variable domain, with the rest obtained from reference TRBV5-1 and TRBJ1-1, is as follows: KAGVTQTPRYLIKTRGQQVTLSCSPISGHRSVSWYQQTPGQGLQFLFEYFSETQRNKGNFPGRFSGRQFSNSRSEMNVSTLELGDSALYLCASRPGGMNTEAFFGQGTRLTVV.

The rearrangement uses TRBV9 and TRBJ2-3; D may correspond to TRBD1 or TRBD2 (5 bases each). CDR3 length: 19 residues. Trimming took 4 bases from V and 2 from J, leaving 26 bases between them. The germline CDR1 and CDR2 sequences are SGDLS and YYNGEE. The CDR3 protein is CASSSPVAGAEFITDTQYF. The CDR3 DNA reads TGTGCCAGCAGCTCCCCAGTTGCCGGGGCCGAATTTATCACAGATACGCAGTATTTT.

V and J are TRBV6-4 and TRBJ1-1; 9 bases agree with TRBD1. The CDR3 length is 14 residues. Germline V gene sequence: CDR1 MRHNA, CDR2 SNTAGT. Trimming at V came to 4 bases and at J to 6 bases, leaving 6 bases not matched to a gene. CDR3 coding DNA: TGTGCCAGCAGTGTGGACAGGGGTGTCCCTGAAGCTTTCTTT. It translates to CASSVDRGVPEAFF.

This sequence joins TRBV6-6 and TRBJ1-3; 8 bases align to TRBD1. The CDR3 has 14 amino acids. Germline CDR1 and CDR2: MNHNY and SVGAGI (reference sequence). The V segment lost 5 bases and the J segment 4 bases; nucleotides outside the gene matches: 4. The CDR3 here is CASSHRDRGNTIYF. DNA of the CDR3: TGTGCCAGCAGTCACCGGGACAGGGGAAACACCATATATTTT.

The genes are TRBV27 and TRBJ1-2, with a weak D call TRBD1 (5 bases). Trimming stripped 6 bases from V and 8 bases from J, with 16 bases between. Germline V lookup: CDR1 MNHEY, CDR2 SMNVEV (reference sequence). The CDR3 length is 13 residues. The chain's CDR3 is CASSNGGFGGYTF. Here the CDR3 DNA reads TGTGCCAGCAGCAACGGGGGATTTGGAGGCTACACCTTC.

Here the CDR3 reads CASSESGRGGPYNEQFF. CDR3 nucleotides: TGTGCCAGCAGTGAGAGTGGCCGAGGAGGCCCCTACAATGAGCAGTTCTTC. V usage is TRBV25-1 and J usage is TRBJ2-1; D possibly corresponds to TRBD2 (5 bases). There are 17 residues in the CDR3. The V end was cut by 3 bases, the J end by 2 bases, with 17 bases between. Germline values: CDR1 MGHDK, CDR2 SYGVNS.

The V and J genes are TRBV28 and TRBJ2-7, with TRBD1 identical over 7 bases. The germline CDR1 and CDR2 sequences are MDHEN and SYDVKM. The CDR3 has 13 residues. Trimming cost V 6 bases and J 3 bases; bases outside gene matches: 5. The CDR3 sequence: CASRSGQSYEQYF. The CDR3 coding sequence is TGTGCCAGCAGATCGGGACAGAGCTACGAGCAGTACTTC.

This sequence joins TRBV9 and TRBJ1-2; D may be TRBD1 (6 bases). V lost 2 bases and J 2 bases, leaving 13 bases between the germline ends. Germline V gene data show CDR1 as SGDLS and CDR2 as YYNGEE. This CDR3 comprises 15 residues. CDR3 DNA sequence: TGTGCCAGCAGCGTTCTAAGGGGGGGCAACTATGGCTACACCTTC. Translated, it gives CASSVLRGGNYGYTF.

This chain connects TRBV7-6 to TRBJ2-5; a possible D gene is TRBD1 (7 bases). The CDR3 is 15 residues long. V was pared by 5 bases and J by 1 base, with 14 bases between. Germline V lookup: CDR1 SGHVS, CDR2 FNYEAQ. CDR3 nucleotides: TGTGCCAGCAGCCGACAGGGAGGCCCCCAAGAGACCCAGTACTTC. This gives the protein CASSRQGGPQETQYF.